A selection of T cell receptor beta chains follows, all from one sample in a study of T cell repertoires in cytomegalovirus infection. TCRdb reprocessed the reads via MiXCR and lists one record per CDR3 protein. The table lists approximately 160,000 distinct CDR3 sequences, roughly a sixth of them singletons, with around 20% in the top ten. Sequenced material: CD8+ T cells from PBMCs. These receptors came from a human donor in good health (CMV status not recorded). Some clones in this sample may be carry-over from other donors' samples. CDR3s include the opening cysteine and the closing phenylalanine or tryptophan. The order of the fields is J gene, clone size, V gene, CDR3 length, D gene, CDR3 protein, CDR3 DNA. D genes are given only for firm matches. Clone size is stated in some rows and not others, as once, few, many or a class when expanded.

j_gene: TRBJ2-7; abundance: few; v_gene: TRBV11-2; len: 15; d_gene: .; CDR3aa: CASSLEGALSYEQYF; CDR3nt: TGTGCCAGCAGCTTAGAGGGGGCTCTCTCCTACGAGCAGTACTTC
j_gene: TRBJ2-1; abundance: .; v_gene: TRBV19; len: 15; d_gene: TRBD2; CDR3aa: CASSIVAGVVNEQFF; CDR3nt: TGTGCCAGTAGTATAGTGGCGGGAGTGGTAAATGAGCAGTTCTTC
j_gene: TRBJ2-2; abundance: few; v_gene: TRBV4-3; len: 13; d_gene: .; CDR3aa: CASSQDDTGELFF; CDR3nt: TGCGCCAGCAGCCAAGACGACACCGGGGAGCTGTTTTTT
j_gene: TRBJ2-7; abundance: .; v_gene: TRBV6-2/TRBV6-3; len: 11; d_gene: TRBD2; CDR3aa: CASKGTNEQYF; CDR3nt: TGTGCCAGCAAAGGGACTAACGAGCAGTACTTC
j_gene: TRBJ2-1; abundance: few; v_gene: TRBV6-2/TRBV6-3; len: 17; d_gene: TRBD2; CDR3aa: CASSRTGTSGGYNEQFF; CDR3nt: TGTGCCAGCAGTAGAACCGGGACTAGCGGGGGATACAATGAGCAGTTCTTC
j_gene: TRBJ2-1; abundance: .; v_gene: TRBV5-4; len: 15; d_gene: TRBD2; CDR3aa: CASSFASGPYNEQFF; CDR3nt: TGTGCCAGCAGCTTCGCTAGCGGGCCCTACAATGAGCAGTTCTTC
j_gene: TRBJ2-3; abundance: .; v_gene: TRBV27; len: 16; d_gene: TRBD2; CDR3aa: CASSPWLAGSTDTQYF; CDR3nt: TGTGCCAGCAGTCCCTGGCTAGCGGGAAGCACAGATACGCAGTATTTT
j_gene: TRBJ2-1; abundance: .; v_gene: TRBV6-4; len: 12; d_gene: TRBD1; CDR3aa: CATRDSLNEQFF; CDR3nt: TGTGCCACCCGGGACAGTCTCAATGAGCAGTTCTTC
j_gene: TRBJ2-1; abundance: few; v_gene: TRBV20-1; len: 13; d_gene: .; CDR3aa: CSANSASYNEQFF; CDR3nt: TGCAGTGCTAACTCCGCCTCCTACAATGAGCAGTTCTTC
j_gene: TRBJ2-7; abundance: few; v_gene: TRBV29-1; len: 14; d_gene: .; CDR3aa: CSVEDLDRPYEQYF; CDR3nt: TGCAGCGTTGAAGACTTGGACAGACCCTACGAGCAGTACTTC
j_gene: TRBJ2-7; abundance: few; v_gene: TRBV5-5; len: 15; d_gene: TRBD2; CDR3aa: CASSLVAGEEYEQYF; CDR3nt: TGTGCCAGCAGCTTGGTAGCGGGAGAGGAATACGAGCAGTACTTC
j_gene: TRBJ2-1; abundance: many; v_gene: TRBV4-1; len: 14; d_gene: .; CDR3aa: CASSQGGGYGEQFF; CDR3nt: TGCGCCAGCAGCCAAGGTGGGGGGTACGGTGAGCAGTTCTTC
j_gene: TRBJ2-6; abundance: .; v_gene: TRBV29-1; len: 15; d_gene: TRBD1; CDR3aa: CSAAGQGEGANVLTF; CDR3nt: TGCAGCGCGGCGGGACAGGGGGAGGGGGCCAACGTCCTGACTTTC
j_gene: TRBJ2-1; abundance: .; v_gene: TRBV6-2/TRBV6-3; len: 20; d_gene: TRBD2; CDR3aa: CASSSPRGEAGESSYNEQFF; CDR3nt: TGTGCCAGCAGTTCCCCCCGGGGAGAAGCGGGAGAGAGCTCCTACAATGAGCAGTTCTTC
j_gene: TRBJ2-5; abundance: few; v_gene: TRBV20-1; len: 17; d_gene: .; CDR3aa: CSARDLSGSSEGRTQYF; CDR3nt: TGCAGTGCTAGAGATCTCAGTGGTAGCTCGGAGGGAAGGACCCAGTACTTC
j_gene: TRBJ1-2; abundance: .; v_gene: TRBV10-3; len: 11; d_gene: .; CDR3aa: CAIRDPGGYTF; CDR3nt: TGTGCCATCAGGGACCCGGGCGGCTACACCTTC
j_gene: TRBJ2-2; abundance: .; v_gene: TRBV6-2/TRBV6-3; len: 14; d_gene: .; CDR3aa: CASSYGGPTGELFF; CDR3nt: TGTGCCAGCAGTTACGGCGGGCCCACCGGGGAGCTGTTTTTT
j_gene: TRBJ2-5; abundance: .; v_gene: TRBV25-1; len: 15; d_gene: TRBD2; CDR3aa: CASSERLAGAETQYF; CDR3nt: TGTGCCAGCAGTGAACGGCTAGCGGGAGCCGAGACCCAGTACTTC
j_gene: TRBJ1-3; abundance: few; v_gene: TRBV9; len: 16; d_gene: .; CDR3aa: CASSPRSTGSGNTIYF; CDR3nt: TGTGCCAGCAGCCCCCGATCAACAGGGTCTGGAAACACCATATATTTT
j_gene: TRBJ2-1; abundance: .; v_gene: TRBV28; len: 20; d_gene: TRBD2; CDR3aa: CASTSPANPPSGWTYNEQFF; CDR3nt: TGTGCCAGCACTTCCCCGGCCAATCCGCCTAGCGGATGGACCTACAATGAGCAGTTCTTC
j_gene: TRBJ1-1; abundance: .; v_gene: TRBV14; len: 19; d_gene: TRBD1; CDR3aa: CASSHSGQGAILVNTEAFF; CDR3nt: TGTGCCAGCAGCCACTCGGGACAGGGGGCTATATTGGTGAACACTGAAGCTTTCTTT
j_gene: TRBJ1-4; abundance: few; v_gene: TRBV7-2; len: 15; d_gene: .; CDR3aa: CASSPRDILHEKLFF; CDR3nt: TGTGCCAGCAGCCCCCGGGACATACTACATGAAAAACTGTTTTTT
j_gene: TRBJ2-7; abundance: .; v_gene: TRBV7-9; len: 14; d_gene: .; CDR3aa: CASSLERERNEQYF; CDR3nt: TGTGCCAGCAGCTTAGAACGGGAGCGCAATGAGCAGTACTTC
j_gene: TRBJ1-2; abundance: .; v_gene: TRBV12-3/TRBV12-4; len: 15; d_gene: .; CDR3aa: CASSYLGHLPYGYTF; CDR3nt: TGTGCCAGCAGTTATTTGGGACACCTACCCTATGGCTACACCTTC